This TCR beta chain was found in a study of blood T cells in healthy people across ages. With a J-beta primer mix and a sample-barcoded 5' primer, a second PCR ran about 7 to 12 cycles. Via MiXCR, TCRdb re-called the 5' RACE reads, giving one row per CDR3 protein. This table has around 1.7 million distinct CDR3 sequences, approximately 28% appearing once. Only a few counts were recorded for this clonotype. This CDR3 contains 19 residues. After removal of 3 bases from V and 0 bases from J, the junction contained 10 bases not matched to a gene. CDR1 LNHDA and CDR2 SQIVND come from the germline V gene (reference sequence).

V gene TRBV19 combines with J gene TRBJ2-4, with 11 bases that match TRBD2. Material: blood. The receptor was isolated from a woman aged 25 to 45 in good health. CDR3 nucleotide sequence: TGTGCCAGTAGTATTAGCGGGAGGGTACGTCTTCGAGCCAAAAACATTCAGTACTTC. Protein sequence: CASSISGRVRLRAKNIQYF.